Presented here are 15 T cell receptor beta chains from one specimen sequenced in a study of breast tumors, draining lymph nodes, adjacent tissues. TCRdb used MiXCR to reprocess the multiplex PCR reads, holding one entry per CDR3 protein. The sample yields about 14,000 distinct CDR3 sequences, roughly three fifths seen once. The material sequenced was tumor-adjacent breast tissue. All receptors come from a female donor with breast cancer. Some clones in this sample may be carry-over from other donors' samples.

The chain recombines TRBV25-1 with TRBJ2-1; D might be TRBD1 (6 bases). Germline assignment: CDR1 MGHDK and CDR2 SYGVNS. The CDR3 loop spans 13 amino acids. Trimming left V 1 base short and J 6 bases short, with 7 bases between. In DNA, the CDR3 is TGTGCCAGCAGTGAATGGGGGCGCAATGAGCAGTTCTTC. Translation: CASSEWGRNEQFF.

The sample holds a few counts of this clonotype. This chain uses TRBV2 with TRBJ2-1, with 7 nucleotides matching TRBD1. V trimming: 9 bases; J trimming: 4 bases; junction bases outside the gene matches: 3. CDR3 length: 12 amino acids. Germline loops: CDR1 SNHLY, CDR2 FYNNEI. The CDR3 reads CASGGQYNEQFF. The CDR3 DNA sequence: TGTGCCAGTGGGGGACAGTACAATGAGCAGTTCTTC.

The chain couples TRBV15 to TRBJ2-4; D is uncertain. Trimming removed 2 bases from V and 4 bases from J, with 15 bases in between. Germline loops: CDR1 LNHNV, CDR2 YYDKDF (reference sequence). This CDR3 is 16 amino acids long. CDR3 protein: CATSRLVSSGKNIQYF. The CDR3 region has the DNA TGTGCCACCAGCAGACTGGTCTCATCGGGTAAAAACATTCAGTACTTC.

This clonotype was seen only once. This chain connects TRBV7-8 to TRBJ2-7; 8 bases agree with TRBD1. CDR1 and CDR2 (germline): SGHVS, FQNEAQ. Losses at the gene ends were 4 bases for V and 10 bases for J; bases not matched to a gene: 15. The CDR3 length is 15 residues. The CDR3 loop reads CASSSSAGGNQPQYF. CDR3 bases: TGTGCCAGCAGCTCTTCAGCAGGGGGCAATCAGCCCCAGTACTTC.

The CDR3 region has the DNA TGCAGTGCTAGATATGGTGGTGGTGAAAAACTGTTTTTT. It encodes CSARYGGGEKLFF. The chain combines TRBV20-1 with TRBJ1-4; D is ambiguous. Trimming took off 2 bases at V and 7 bases at J, with 11 bases between the two ends. The CDR3 is 13 amino acids. Germline loops: CDR1 DFQATT, CDR2 SNEGSKA (reference sequence).

The V call is TRBV7-9, the J call TRBJ2-3; D may correspond to TRBD1 or TRBD2 (7 bases each). V lost 5 bases and J 15 bases, leaving 24 bases between the germline ends. Germline CDR1 is SEHNR and CDR2 is FQNEAQ (reference sequence). This CDR3 has 14 amino acids. The CDR3 nucleotides read TGTGCCAGCAGCGCCGCCGGGGGGACAGATACGCTATATTTT. It is translated as CASSAAGGTDTLYF.

The DNA of the CDR3 is TGTGCCAGCAGTGAAGTCGGCGGGAGGCTCGCAGATACGCAGTATTTT. This gives the protein CASSEVGGRLADTQYF. The rearrangement joins TRBV6-1 to TRBJ2-3, with TRBD2 identical over 8 bases. Trimming took 1 base from V and 4 from J; bases not matched to a gene: 7. CDR1 and CDR2 (germline): MNHNS, SASEGT. This CDR3 contains 16 residues.

This clonotype ranks as medium-sized (0.01 to 0.1%). V usage is TRBV7-3 and J usage is TRBJ2-3, with 7 positions matching TRBD2. The trim removed 3 bases at V and 2 bases at J, leaving 5 bases unmatched. The V gene's germline CDR1 is SGHTA and CDR2 FQGTGA. This CDR3 has 15 amino acids. The CDR3 sequence: CASSFLGTTTDTQYF. CDR3 DNA sequence: TGTGCCAGCAGCTTTCTTGGGACTACCACAGATACGCAGTATTTT.

V gene TRBV20-1 combines with J gene TRBJ2-1; 13 nucleotides line up with TRBD2. Germline CDR1 reads DFQATT; CDR2 reads SNEGSKA (reference sequence). This CDR3 spans 15 amino acids. The V gene end was trimmed by 5 bases and the J gene end by 6 bases; junction bases not matched to a gene: 7. In DNA form, the CDR3 reads TGCAGTGCTCACAGGGGACTAGCGGGACCCAATGAGCAGTTCTTC. It specifies CSAHRGLAGPNEQFF.

J is TRBJ1-4 and V is TRBV24-1; 7 nucleotides line up with TRBD1. The germline V gene has CDR1 KGHDR and CDR2 SFDVKD. The CDR3 is made up of 18 amino acids. The junction had 11 bases not matched to a gene; V was cut back by 4 bases and J by 1 base. CDR3 coding DNA: TGTGCCACCAGTGACCCGACAGGGTTAAGAGGAACTAATGAAAAACTGTTTTTT. Amino acids: CATSDPTGLRGTNEKLFF.

The chain combines TRBV19 with TRBJ2-2; no definite D call. Germline loops: CDR1 LNHDA, CDR2 SQIVND (reference sequence). V was trimmed by 1 base and J by 4 bases, leaving 10 bases between them. CDR3 length: 15 amino acids. DNA of the CDR3: TGTGCCAGTAGTATAGGGTCCAGGTCCACCGGGGAGCTGTTTTTT. This sequence encodes CASSIGSRSTGELFF.

Remarks on this clonotype: A read error is likely, as this CDR3 ends without the conserved phenylalanine or tryptophan. The limits of the CDR3 on the DNA are not certain, so only TCRdb's listed CDR3 is given. J is TRBJ1-2 and V is TRBV9; the table names TRBD1, a call not compared with the DNA. The CDR3 numbers 13 amino acids, ends counted. The V gene's germline CDR1 is SGDLS and CDR2 YYNGEE. CDR3 loop: CASSADKTYGYPS.

This chain links TRBV6-5 with TRBJ2-3; tentatively, D is TRBD1 (5 bases). Trimming shortened V by 3 bases and J by 1 base, and 17 bases separated the two germline ends. Germline V gene lookup returns CDR1 MNHEY and CDR2 SVGAGI. The CDR3 has 17 residues. The CDR3 loop is CASSYARQGSGTDTQYF. In DNA form, the CDR3 reads TGTGCCAGCAGTTATGCCCGGCAGGGATCGGGCACAGATACGCAGTATTTT.

This clonotype appeared many times. V is TRBV7-9 and J is TRBJ2-1; the D call may be TRBD1 or TRBD2 (5 bases each). V was clipped by 6 bases and J by 7 bases, with 16 bases between them. Germline CDR1 and CDR2: SEHNR and FQNEAQ (reference sequence). This CDR3 has 14 residues. The CDR3 nucleotides read TGTGCCAGCAGTCCCAGTCGGGGACCAAATGAGCAGTTCTTC. It encodes CASSPSRGPNEQFF.

The V and J genes are TRBV5-1 and TRBJ2-7, with 11 positions matching TRBD2. Germline CDR1 reads SGHRS; CDR2 reads YFSETQ. The junction had 8 bases not matched to a gene; V was cut back by 2 bases and J by 7 bases. The CDR3 totals 15 residues. The CDR3 nucleotides are TGCGCCAGCAGCTTACTAGCGGGAGATGGGGGTGAGCAGTACTTC. As protein: CASSLLAGDGGEQYF.